The rows below give T cell receptor beta chains drawn from one sample of a study of blood T cell repertoires in COVID-19. Libraries were prepared by immunoSEQ multiplex PCR; TCRdb keeps only in-frame clonotypes and omits some of them. The table includes roughly 160,000 clones, 84% detected once. Sequenced: peripheral blood. All receptors derive from a man aged 18 to 30 with active or convalescent COVID-19. Both conserved end residues are part of each CDR3. The D gene is left open where the match is weak. Some rows mark clone size as missing; the rest say once, few, many or name a class of expanded clone.

J gene	D gene	clone size	V gene	CDR3 protein	CDR3 DNA
TRBJ1-6	NA	NA	TRBV5-1	CASRMPGGDSPLHF	TGCGCCAGCAGAATGCCGGGGGGTGATTCACCCCTCCACTTT
TRBJ1-3	NA	few	TRBV5-1	CASSVGAENTIYF	TGCGCCAGCAGCGTGGGGGCCGAAAACACCATATATTTT
TRBJ1-6	TRBD1	NA	TRBV11-2	CASSRTGNGNSPLHF	TGTGCCAGCAGCCGGACAGGGAATGGGAATTCACCCCTCCACTTT
TRBJ1-4	TRBD1	NA	TRBV24-1	CATSDSNRGPEKLFF	TGTGCCACCAGTGATTCGAACAGGGGTCCGGAAAAACTGTTTTTT
TRBJ1-1	NA	NA	TRBV5-6	CASSPVQLNTEAFF	TGTGCCAGCAGCCCGGTACAGTTGAACACTGAAGCTTTCTTT
TRBJ2-3	NA	NA	TRBV7-2	CASSARPPTDTQYF	TGTGCCAGCAGCGCTAGGCCACCCACAGATACGCAGTATTTT
TRBJ1-1	TRBD1	NA	TRBV19	CASSSRDRAVAFF	TGTGCCAGTAGCAGCCGGGACAGGGCGGTGGCTTTCTTT
TRBJ1-2	NA	once	TRBV6-2/TRBV6-3	CASSYRVSNYGYTF	TGTGCCAGCAGTTACCGGGTCTCTAACTATGGCTACACCTTC
TRBJ2-5	TRBD2	NA	TRBV6-5	CASTPRGGRGETQYF	TGTGCCAGCACTCCCCGCGGGGGGCGCGGAGAGACCCAGTACTTC
TRBJ1-3	NA	NA	TRBV19	CASRIQGTGNTIYF	TGTGCCAGTCGGATACAGGGTACTGGAAACACCATATATTTT
TRBJ1-5	TRBD1	NA	TRBV28	CASTNYGTGNQPQHF	TGTGCCAGCACCAACTATGGGACAGGGAATCAGCCCCAGCATTTT
TRBJ2-1	NA	NA	TRBV30	CAWSVQAYNEQFF	TGTGCCTGGAGTGTACAGGCGTACAATGAGCAGTTCTTC
TRBJ2-7	NA	NA	TRBV15	CATSRGVGEQYF	TGTGCCACCAGCAGAGGTGTCGGCGAGCAGTACTTC
TRBJ1-5	NA	NA	TRBV28	CASSSLYTVTGQPQHF	TGTGCCAGCAGTTCCCTCTATACAGTCACTGGCCAGCCCCAGCATTTT
TRBJ2-3	NA	NA	TRBV11-2	CASRKTGAGDTQYF	TGTGCCAGCAGGAAAACAGGGGCGGGGGATACGCAGTATTTT
TRBJ1-1	TRBD1	NA	TRBV6-5	CASSYSRDRRDTEAFF	TGTGCCAGCAGTTACTCGAGGGACAGGAGGGACACTGAAGCTTTCTTT
TRBJ2-7	TRBD1	NA	TRBV7-9	CASSRQGNIYEQYF	TGTGCCAGCAGCCGACAGGGAAATATCTACGAGCAGTACTTC
TRBJ2-1	TRBD2	once	TRBV11-2	CASSPTTQREGYSYNEQFF	TGTGCCAGCAGCCCGACAACTCAGCGGGAGGGCTACTCCTACAATGAGCAGTTCTTC
TRBJ1-3	TRBD1	NA	TRBV18	CASSHGTGSGNTIYF	TGTGCCAGCTCACACGGGACAGGGTCCGGAAACACCATATATTTT
TRBJ2-3	NA	NA	TRBV30	CAWSAAGRTDTQYF	TGTGCCTGGAGTGCAGCAGGTCGGACAGATACGCAGTATTTT
TRBJ2-1	TRBD2	few	TRBV4-1	CASSQEGLADNNEQFF	TGCGCCAGCAGCCAGGAAGGACTAGCGGATAACAATGAGCAGTTCTTC
TRBJ2-3	NA	NA	TRBV7-6	CASSLDLTSVGLASTDTQYF	TGTGCCAGCAGCTTAGATCTGACTAGTGTGGGTCTTGCTAGCACAGATACGCAGTATTTT
TRBJ1-2	NA	NA	TRBV19	CASSRDTTRYGYTF	TGTGCCAGTAGTAGGGACACCACGAGGTATGGCTACACCTTC
TRBJ2-1	TRBD1	few	TRBV28	CASSSSGTGGYNEQFF	TGTGCCAGCAGTTCGTCCGGGACAGGGGGCTACAATGAGCAGTTCTTC
TRBJ2-7	TRBD2	NA	TRBV6-5	CASRVASGDYEQYF	TGTGCCAGCAGGGTGGCTAGCGGGGACTACGAGCAGTACTTC
TRBJ1-2	TRBD1	NA	TRBV7-9	CASRQQGKGYGYTF	TGTGCCAGCAGACAACAGGGGAAAGGCTATGGCTACACCTTC
TRBJ2-3	TRBD2	NA	TRBV5-6	CASRGGLAGSTDTQYF	TGTGCCAGCAGGGGTGGACTAGCGGGGAGCACAGATACGCAGTATTTT
TRBJ2-2	TRBD2	NA	TRBV15	CATSRDLKLAGGTNTGELFF	TGTGCCACCAGCAGAGATCTTAAGTTAGCGGGAGGTACGAACACCGGGGAGCTGTTTTTT
TRBJ2-1	TRBD2	NA	TRBV3-1/TRBV3-2	CASSQVETGLAVVLSGKNEQFF	TGTGCCAGCAGCCAAGTTGAGACGGGACTAGCGGTCGTCCTGTCTGGAAAAAATGAGCAGTTCTTC
TRBJ1-4	TRBD1	NA	TRBV10-2	CASSWRDSGNEKLFF	TGCGCCAGCAGTTGGAGGGACAGTGGAAATGAAAAACTGTTTTTT
TRBJ1-1	NA	NA	TRBV28	CASSLRNPEAFF	TGTGCCAGCAGTTTGAGGAACCCCGAAGCTTTCTTT
TRBJ1-1	NA	NA	TRBV12-3/TRBV12-4	CASSRGENTEAFF	TGTGCCAGCAGCAGGGGTGAGAACACTGAAGCTTTCTTT
TRBJ2-1	NA	NA	TRBV13	CASSLVVYEQFF	TGTGCCAGCAGCTTAGTAGTTTACGAGCAGTTCTTC
TRBJ1-1	TRBD1	NA	TRBV29-1	CSGGQGATEAFF	TGCAGCGGGGGACAGGGCGCCACTGAAGCTTTCTTT
TRBJ2-7	TRBD1	NA	TRBV5-4	CASSLKAGTGVDEQYF	TGTGCCAGCAGCTTGAAAGCCGGGACAGGTGTGGACGAGCAGTACTTC
TRBJ1-6	NA	few	TRBV19	CASSTDSGRWALHF	TGTGCCAGTAGCACGGACAGTGGCCGTTGGGCCCTCCACTTT
TRBJ1-4	NA	NA	TRBV30	CAWLSITNEKLFF	TGTGCCTGGTTGAGCATTACTAATGAAAAACTGTTTTTT
TRBJ1-4	NA	NA	TRBV11-2	CASSLGQTGTNEKLFF	TGTGCCAGCAGCTTAGGCCAAACCGGGACAAATGAAAAACTGTTTTTT
TRBJ2-3	NA	NA	TRBV9	CASSVGLATDTQYF	TGTGCCAGCAGCGTAGGGCTAGCAACAGATACGCAGTATTTT
TRBJ1-4	NA	once	TRBV19	CASTNDWGDGNEKLFF	TGTGCCAGTACTAATGACTGGGGCGACGGAAATGAAAAACTGTTTTTT
TRBJ1-2	TRBD1	NA	TRBV11-2	CASSLQTGGLYGYTF	TGTGCCAGCAGCCTCCAGACAGGGGGCTTATATGGCTACACCTTC
TRBJ2-2	NA	NA	TRBV11-2	CASSLAMNTGELFF	TGTGCCAGCAGCTTAGCAATGAACACCGGGGAGCTGTTTTTT
TRBJ1-5	NA	once	TRBV7-8	CASSRIHKQPQHF	TGTGCCAGCAGCCGGATACATAAACAGCCCCAGCATTTT
TRBJ1-1	TRBD1	NA	TRBV11-2	CASSLTTTGSTEAFF	TGTGCCAGCAGCTTAACGACGACAGGGTCCACTGAAGCTTTCTTT
TRBJ2-2	NA	NA	TRBV15	CATSRDGRGGGELFF	TGTGCCACCAGCAGAGATGGGAGAGGTGGCGGGGAGCTGTTTTTT
TRBJ1-5	NA	NA	TRBV6-5	CASRQGGEVQPQHF	TGTGCCAGCAGGCAAGGGGGTGAGGTCCAGCCCCAGCATTTT
TRBJ1-4	NA	NA	TRBV2	CASSEGGGYSEKLFF	TGTGCCAGCAGTGAAGGCGGGGGTTACAGCGAAAAACTGTTTTTT
TRBJ2-7	NA	NA	TRBV19	CASRPGAGGYEQYF	TGTGCCAGTCGACCGGGAGCCGGCGGCTACGAGCAGTACTTC
TRBJ2-3	NA	few	TRBV10-3	CAISESGWDSSLDTQYF	TGTGCCATCAGTGAGTCCGGATGGGACTCCTCCCTAGATACGCAGTATTTT
TRBJ2-3	TRBD2	NA	TRBV18	CASSPPTSGNPSTDTQYF	TGTGCCAGCTCACCCCCGACTAGCGGGAACCCTAGCACAGATACGCAGTATTTT
TRBJ1-5	NA	NA	TRBV19	CARREGNQPQHF	TGTGCCAGGAGGGAGGGCAATCAGCCCCAGCATTTT
TRBJ2-1	NA	NA	TRBV5-1	CASSLIRYNEQFF	TGCGCCAGCAGCTTAATTCGCTACAATGAGCAGTTCTTC
TRBJ2-7	TRBD2	NA	TRBV2	CASSESGRALAYEQYF	TGTGCCAGCAGTGAAAGCGGGAGGGCCTTGGCCTACGAGCAGTACTTC
TRBJ2-7	NA	NA	TRBV7-9	CASEKGHGYEQYF	TGTGCCAGCGAGAAAGGACATGGATACGAGCAGTACTTC
TRBJ1-2	TRBD1	medium-sized	TRBV7-2	CASSIQTGGLYGYTF	TGTGCCAGCAGCATACAAACAGGGGGCTTGTATGGCTACACCTTC
TRBJ1-2	TRBD1	NA	TRBV2	CASRTGQSYGYTF	TGTGCCAGCAGGACAGGGCAGAGCTATGGCTACACCTTC
TRBJ2-1	NA	NA	TRBV5-1	CASSLVGRASYNEQFF	TGCGCCAGCAGCTTGGTCGGCAGGGCATCCTACAATGAGCAGTTCTTC
TRBJ2-3	NA	NA	TRBV19	CASSRGGVGDTQYF	TGTGCCAGTAGTAGGGGCGGGGTGGGGGATACGCAGTATTTT